These 16 T cell receptor beta chains originate from one sample sequenced in a study of T cell changes during pregnancy in multiple sclerosis. Profiled with immunoSEQ multiplex PCR; TCRdb holds only in-frame clones, not every one. Of 60,000 to 85,000 clones listed, about 91% were seen once; the top ten hold about 2.5%. This specimen was peripheral blood, taken in the first trimester of pregnancy. These receptors were collected from a female donor with multiple sclerosis, enrolled in a pregnancy study.

CDR3 residues: CATRRQGSWYEQYF. The CDR3 region has the DNA TGTGCCACCAGAAGACAGGGAAGCTGGTACGAGCAGTACTTC. The chain links TRBV27 to TRBJ2-7, with TRBD1 identical over 7 bases. The germline CDR1 and CDR2 sequences are MNHEY and SMNVEV (reference sequence). V gave up 10 bases and J gave up 4 bases; unmatched junction bases: 13. This CDR3 has 14 amino acids.

V usage is TRBV5-1 and J usage is TRBJ2-2; 13 bases fit TRBD2. CDR3 length: 17 amino acids. CDR1 and CDR2 (germline): SGHRS, YFSETQ. V lost 4 bases to trimming and J lost 6 bases; unmatched junction nucleotides: 9. The CDR3 is CASSRRTSGSVAGELFF. CDR3 bases: TGCGCCAGCAGCCGCAGGACTAGCGGGAGTGTGGCCGGGGAGCTGTTTTTT. Full variable domain (remainder filled in from reference TRBV5-1 and TRBJ2-2): KAGVTQTPRYLIKTRGQQVTLSCSPISGHRSVSWYQQTPGQGLQFLFEYFSETQRNKGNFPGRFSGRQFSNSRSEMNVSTLELGDSALYLCASSRRTSGSVAGELFFGEGSRLTVL.

V and J are TRBV27 and TRBJ2-3; 10 nucleotides agree with TRBD2. The CDR3 runs 17 residues. In germline, CDR1 is MNHEY, CDR2 SMNVEV (reference sequence). Trimming at V came to 3 bases and at J to 2 bases, leaving 8 bases not matched to a gene. This CDR3 reads CASSFLAGGGDTDTQYF. The DNA for the CDR3 is TGTGCCAGCAGTTTTTTAGCGGGAGGAGGGGACACAGATACGCAGTATTTT.

The CDR3 DNA follows: TGTGCCAGCAGTGAAGCCGGAGGCAATGAGCAGTTCTTC. This translates into CASSEAGGNEQFF. V usage is TRBV2 and J usage is TRBJ2-1; D possibly corresponds to TRBD2 (5 bases). Germline V lookup: CDR1 SNHLY, CDR2 FYNNEI. Trimming left V 0 bases short and J 6 bases short, with 6 bases between. This CDR3 is 13 amino acids long.

The sample holds one count of this clone. The chain links TRBV27 to TRBJ2-7; 8 nucleotides line up with TRBD1. Germline assignment: CDR1 MNHEY and CDR2 SMNVEV (reference sequence). Trimming at V came to 4 bases and at J to 1 base, leaving 6 bases not matched to a gene. The CDR3 length is 15 residues. CDR3 nucleotides: TGTGCCAGCAGTTCCCCAGGGGGCGCATCCTACGAGCAGTACTTC. The encoded protein is CASSSPGGASYEQYF.

This clone was seen a single time. The chain carries TRBV2 and TRBJ2-7; 13 nucleotides align to TRBD2. This CDR3 comprises 14 residues. Germline V gene sequence: CDR1 SNHLY, CDR2 FYNNEI. The V gene end was trimmed by 8 bases and the J gene end by 5 bases; junction bases not matched to a gene: 6. CDR3 region: CASDAGTSGDEQYF. CDR3 bases: TGTGCCAGCGACGCGGGGACTAGCGGGGACGAGCAGTACTTC.

The gene calls are TRBV5-4 and TRBJ2-2, with TRBD2 matching 11 bases. The CDR3 runs 15 residues. Looked up from germline, CDR1 is SGHNT and CDR2 is YYREEE (reference sequence). The V and J ends lost 4 bases and 5 bases, in that order; junction bases with no gene match: 4. The CDR3 protein is CASSPSGGPTGELFF. CDR3 bases: TGTGCCAGCAGCCCTAGCGGGGGGCCTACCGGGGAGCTGTTTTTT.

The chain links TRBV29-1 to TRBJ2-2; perhaps TRBD2 as D (6 bases). Germline CDR1 is SQVTM and CDR2 is ANQGSEA. Trimming removed 6 bases at V and 2 bases at J, with 19 bases between. This CDR3 comprises 16 residues. CDR3 bases: TGCAGCGTCACCTTGGGAGGACGGGTTAACACCGGGGAGCTGTTTTTT. It codes for CSVTLGGRVNTGELFF.

The CDR3 sequence is CVRSLVPSGRSYEQYF. In nucleotides, the CDR3 is TGTGTCAGAAGCTTAGTTCCTAGCGGGAGGTCCTACGAGCAGTACTTC. V usage is TRBV7-5 and J usage is TRBJ2-7; TRBD2, as called in the table, went unchecked against the DNA. TRBV7-5 is marked as a pseudogene. The CDR3 spans 16 residues.

The chain is built from TRBV28 and TRBJ1-1; D uncertain. CDR1 is MDHEN and CDR2 is SYDVKM in the germline V gene. The CDR3 consists of 17 residues. V was trimmed by 6 bases and J by 0 bases, leaving 20 bases between them. DNA for the CDR3: TGTGCCAGCAGCCCCTTATCAAGTGAGCCGATGAACACTGAAGCTTTCTTT. Amino acids: CASSPLSSEPMNTEAFF.

The CDR3 region has the DNA TGCGCCAGCAGTCAAAGAGACCTGACAGATTACAATGAGCAGTTCTTC. This codes for CASSQRDLTDYNEQFF. The chain is built from TRBV5-1 and TRBJ2-1, with a tentative D call TRBD1 (5 bases). Per germline, CDR1 SGHRS and CDR2 YFSETQ. The V gene lost 5 bases and the J gene lost 4 bases, with 19 bases spanning the gap. The CDR3 runs 16 residues.

In this sample, this clone turned up a few times. V usage is TRBV2 and J usage is TRBJ2-1; 8 bases align to TRBD2. The V and J ends lost 6 bases and 4 bases, in that order; junction bases with no gene match: 11. CDR1 and CDR2 from the germline V gene are SNHLY and FYNNEI. The CDR3 loop spans 16 amino acids. CDR3 bases: TGTGCCAGCAGCCCAGTAGCGGGGTCTTCTTACAATGAGCAGTTCTTC. This gives the protein CASSPVAGSSYNEQFF.

V is TRBV4-1 and J is TRBJ1-3; 8 bases align to TRBD1. CDR3 size: 17 residues. The germline V gene has CDR1 MGHRA and CDR2 YSYEKL. V shed 4 bases, J shed 0 bases, and the junction held 8 bases outside the gene matches. CDR3 sequence reads: CASSRRDRPDSGNTIYF. CDR3 nucleotide sequence: TGCGCCAGCAGCCGGAGGGACAGGCCGGACTCTGGAAACACCATATATTTT.

V gene TRBV5-6 combines with J gene TRBJ1-3; D unresolved. The CDR3 contains 12 residues. V was pared by 3 bases and J by 3 bases, with 4 bases between. The V gene's germline CDR1 is SGHDT and CDR2 YYEEEE. This chain's CDR3 is CASSYYGNTIYF. CDR3 DNA sequence: TGTGCCAGCAGCTATTATGGAAACACCATATATTTT.

V usage is TRBV19 and J usage is TRBJ2-3; unclear D gene. The CDR3 is 17 residues long. V was shortened by 1 base and J by 3 bases, with 17 bases between the two germline ends. Looked up from germline, CDR1 is LNHDA and CDR2 is SQIVND (reference sequence). CDR3: CASSIVGSLALTDTQYF. CDR3 in DNA: TGTGCCAGTAGTATAGTGGGCAGCCTTGCCTTAACAGATACGCAGTATTTT.

This chain links TRBV5-1 with TRBJ2-3, with a possible D match to TRBD2 (6 bases). V lost 5 bases and J lost 2, with 12 bases in between. CDR3 length: 14 residues. CDR1 is SGHRS and CDR2 is YFSETQ in the germline V gene. CDR3 region: CASRPGTATDTQYF. CDR3 nucleotide sequence: TGCGCCAGCAGACCCGGGACTGCCACAGATACGCAGTATTTT.